This TCR beta chain was sequenced in a study of OX40 agonist ivuxolimab in advanced cancers. Study details: Participants, 82.7% male, averaged approximately 56 years of age, ranging from roughly 20 to 79. Study results and limitations: Relative to CD4+ cells, CD8+ T cells on average had more expanded clones. Certain nonresponding patients likewise had low normalized T-cell clonal expansion.

Some clones are missing from TCRdb's copy, which holds only in-frame ones; the method was immunoSEQ multiplex PCR. The table records approximately 70,000 clones, approximately 82% of them present only once. CDR3 length equals 15 residues. Germline V gene lookup returns CDR1 LNHDA and CDR2 SQIVND (reference sequence). The V and J ends lost 5 bases and 8 bases respectively, with 20 bases between them. The sampling schedule covered blood at baseline, cycle 4 day 1, and cycle 7 day 1. In its sample, this clone was seen a few times. As yet, its antigen is unknown. The source was CD4+ or CD8+ T cells sorted from blood, collected in a trial of the OX40 agonist ivuxolimab. This rearrangement joins TRBV19 to TRBJ2-3; D possibly uses TRBD1 or TRBD2 (7 bases each). The source is an adult with an advanced solid tumor such as melanoma, head and neck, liver or kidney cancer. The CDR3 sequence: CASSVDRTGGGTQYF. The DNA for the CDR3 is TGTGCCAGTAGTGTGGACAGGACGGGAGGCGGTACGCAGTATTTT.